The 18 T cell receptor beta chains presented below share a single source sample, sequenced in a study of shared clonotypes between healthy human individuals. Cells designated naive CD8 were CD45RO-negative and were positively selected for CCR7, with terminally differentiated effector memory CD45RA+ cells excluded. The table came from immunoSEQ multiplex PCR; TCRdb's copy has only in-frame clones and leaves some out. The sample has roughly 1,800,000 clones; less than 95% are singletons. The sequenced sample consisted of naive CD8+ T cells sorted from blood. These receptors all stem from a man in his late teens or twenties in good health.

V usage is TRBV4-1 and J usage is TRBJ1-2; D not certain. The CDR3 totals 15 residues. CDR1 is MGHRA, CDR2 YSYEKL, per germline. Trimming took 0 bases from V and 2 from J, leaving 10 bases between them. This CDR3 reads CASSQEVSQNYGYTF. CDR3 nucleotides: TGCGCCAGCAGCCAAGAAGTTTCCCAGAACTATGGCTACACCTTC.

The chain has TRBV7-9 and TRBJ1-1; 7 bases map to TRBD1. V shed 0 bases and J 6 bases; nucleotides not matched to a gene: 4. This CDR3 comprises 14 residues. The germline V gene encodes CDR1 SEHNR and CDR2 FQNEAQ (reference sequence). This chain's CDR3 is CASSLAQGVAEAFF. The DNA for the CDR3 is TGTGCCAGCAGCTTAGCCCAGGGGGTCGCTGAAGCTTTCTTT.

This clone occurred once. The gene calls are TRBV7-9 and TRBJ2-7; no firm D call. The CDR3 totals 15 residues. CDR1 and CDR2 from the germline V gene are SEHNR and FQNEAQ (reference sequence). The ends were cut back, 0 bases at V and 5 bases at J, with 14 bases in the middle. The CDR3 bases are TGTGCCAGCAGCTTAGCTTACGGGTCCGTCGACGAGCAGTACTTC. It encodes CASSLAYGSVDEQYF.

The CDR3 bases are TGTGCCAGGGGGGACGGTAGCAATCAGCCCCAGCATTTT. This codes for CARGDGSNQPQHF. The chain employs TRBV19 and TRBJ1-5; D perhaps matches TRBD1 (5 bases). Trimming cost V 9 bases and J 0 bases, with 9 bases left between them. The germline V gene encodes CDR1 LNHDA and CDR2 SQIVND (reference sequence). CDR3 length: 13 amino acids.

J is TRBJ1-5 and V is TRBV5-1; the D is unclear. Germline V gives CDR1 SGHRS, CDR2 YFSETQ. The CDR3 sequence is 15 residues long. The ends were cut back, 4 bases at V and 0 bases at J, with 11 bases in the middle. The CDR3 DNA follows: TGCGCCAGCAGCGTAGACACATATAGCAATCAGCCCCAGCATTTT. It specifies CASSVDTYSNQPQHF.

The rearrangement links TRBV30 to TRBJ1-1; D is uncertain. The ends were cut back, 0 bases at V and 0 bases at J, with 5 bases in the middle. The CDR3 contains 13 residues. CDR1 is GTSNPN and CDR2 is SVGIG in the germline V gene (reference sequence). The CDR3 DNA reads as TGTGCCTGGAGTGTTATAGTGAACACTGAAGCTTTCTTT. It specifies CAWSVIVNTEAFF.

CDR3 DNA: TGTGCCAGCAGCTCACCGACAGAATCCTACGAGCAGTACTTC. Encoded protein: CASSSPTESYEQYF. The chain employs TRBV13 and TRBJ2-7; tentative D call: TRBD1 (5 bases). V was shortened by 4 bases and J by 1 base, with 11 bases between the two germline ends. This CDR3 is 14 amino acids long. Germline CDR1 and CDR2: PRHDT and FYEKMQ (reference sequence). The whole variable domain, filled in from reference TRBV13 and TRBJ2-7, reads AAGVIQSPRHLIKEKRETATLKCYPIPRHDTVYWYQQGPGQDPQFLISFYEKMQSDKGSIPDRFSAQQFSDYHSELNMSSLELGDSALYFCASSSPTESYEQYFGPGTRLTVT.

The chain carries TRBV29-1 and TRBJ2-1, with 13 bases aligning to TRBD2. The ends lost 0 bases at V and 6 bases at J; junction bases unmatched: 8. Germline-derived CDR1 and CDR2 are SQVTM and ANQGSEA. The CDR3 is 17 residues long. This CDR3 is CSVEDRLAGGLLNEQFF. CDR3 nucleotide sequence: TGCAGCGTTGAAGACCGACTAGCGGGGGGTTTACTCAATGAGCAGTTCTTC.

This chain links TRBV4-1 with TRBJ2-1; 7 nucleotides align to TRBD1. V lost 5 bases to trimming and J lost 5 bases; unmatched junction nucleotides: 3. The CDR3 spans 13 residues. Germline loops: CDR1 MGHRA, CDR2 YSYEKL. The CDR3 DNA reads TGCGCCAGCAGCTGGCAGGGGGACAATGAGCAGTTCTTC. It specifies CASSWQGDNEQFF.

This clone was found once. Here the CDR3 reads CASSDGRTGGDSNYGYTF. CDR3 bases: TGTGCCAGCAGCGACGGAAGGACAGGGGGCGACTCTAACTATGGCTACACCTTC. The chain has TRBV7-9 and TRBJ1-2, with 11 bases aligning to TRBD1. The CDR3 runs 18 residues. The V and J ends lost 5 bases and 0 bases, in that order; junction bases with no gene match: 11. CDR1 SEHNR and CDR2 FQNEAQ come from the germline V gene (reference sequence).

J is TRBJ1-1 and V is TRBV2; D unclear. CDR3 size: 12 residues. Trimming stripped 7 bases from V and 2 bases from J, with 8 bases between. CDR1 is SNHLY and CDR2 is FYNNEI in the germline V gene. The CDR3 protein is CASTTPNTEAFF. In DNA, the CDR3 is TGTGCCAGCACGACACCCAACACTGAAGCTTTCTTT. The variable domain in full, with the rest retrieved from reference TRBV2 and TRBJ1-1, is EPEVTQTPSHQVTQMGQEVILRCVPISNHLYFYWYRQILGQKVEFLVSFYNNEISEKSEIFDDQFSVERPDGSNFTLKIRSTKLEDSAMYFCASTTPNTEAFFGQGTRLTVV.

The chain combines TRBV6-5 with TRBJ1-6, with TRBD1 as a possible D gene (5 bases). Germline CDR1 MNHEY, CDR2 SVGAGI. The CDR3 is made up of 14 amino acids. V was shortened by 8 bases and J by 9 bases, with 17 bases between the two germline ends. Here the CDR3 reads CASRGPGGGSPLHF. In DNA, the CDR3 is TGTGCCAGCCGGGGCCCGGGGGGTGGTTCACCCCTCCACTTT.

As concerns this clone: The junction does not match germline at one end; this may be a read error. The chain employs TRBV5-1 and TRBJ2-7, with D possibly matching TRBD1 (6 bases). Germline CDR1 reads SGHRS; CDR2 reads YFSETQ. The CDR3 contains 14 residues. The CDR3 reads CASGFQGPRDEQYF. The CDR3 nucleotides are TGCGCCAGCGGCTTTCAGGGGCCAAGAGACGAGCAGTACTTC. Full variable domain (missing parts from reference TRBV5-1 and TRBJ2-7): KAGVTQTPRYLIKTRGQQVTLSCSPISGHRSVSWYQQTPGQGLQFLFEYFSETQRNKGNFPGRFSGRQFSNSRSEMNVSTLELGDSALYLCASGFQGPRDEQYFGPGTRLTVT.

V usage is TRBV2 and J usage is TRBJ2-4, with 9 bases lining up with TRBD2. CDR3 length equals 14 residues. The V gene's germline CDR1 is SNHLY and CDR2 FYNNEI. V shed 0 bases and J 6 bases; nucleotides not matched to a gene: 0. The CDR3 loop is CASSEATSGNIQYF. The CDR3 DNA follows: TGTGCCAGCAGTGAAGCGACTAGCGGAAACATTCAGTACTTC. Together with reference TRBV2 and TRBJ2-4, the CDR3 gives the full variable domain: EPEVTQTPSHQVTQMGQEVILRCVPISNHLYFYWYRQILGQKVEFLVSFYNNEISEKSEIFDDQFSVERPDGSNFTLKIRSTKLEDSAMYFCASSEATSGNIQYFGAGTRLSVL.

The chain uses TRBV15 and TRBJ2-7, with D tentatively TRBD2 (6 bases). V was shortened by 5 bases and J by 3 bases, with 14 bases between the two germline ends. CDR1 is LNHNV, CDR2 YYDKDF, per germline (reference sequence). This CDR3 has 14 residues. As DNA, the CDR3 is TGTGCCACCAGCCCCATAGGAGGGGACTACGAGCAGTACTTC. Translating gives CATSPIGGDYEQYF.

Points on this clone: The sample carries other DNA sequences with the same CDR3. V gene TRBV4-1 combines with J gene TRBJ2-7; 11 positions match TRBD2. CDR1 is MGHRA, CDR2 YSYEKL, per germline. J was trimmed by 2 bases and V by 0 bases; bases with no gene match: 3. This CDR3 has 16 residues. The CDR3: CASSQDPSGGTYEQYF. CDR3 sequence (DNA): TGCGCCAGCAGCCAAGATCCTAGCGGGGGGACCTACGAGCAGTACTTC.

Remarks on this clone: Other nucleotide sequences in the sample specify the same CDR3. This chain joins TRBV4-2 and TRBJ2-3; the match to TRBD1 covers 7 bases. J was trimmed by 5 bases and V by 4 bases; bases with no gene match: 0. From germline, CDR1 is LGHNA and CDR2 YNFKEQ. The CDR3 length is 12 residues. CDR3 nucleotides: TGTGCCAGCAGCCCAGGGGGAGATACGCAGTATTTT. It codes for CASSPGGDTQYF.

The chain employs TRBV27 and TRBJ2-1; D remains unclear. CDR1 and CDR2 from the germline V gene are MNHEY and SMNVEV (reference sequence). V gave up 6 bases and J gave up 6 bases, with 15 bases separating them. This CDR3 region has 14 residues. This chain's CDR3 is CASSLSLNLNEQFF. The CDR3 bases are TGTGCCAGCAGCCTATCCCTGAACCTCAATGAGCAGTTCTTC.